This T cell receptor beta chain was recovered during a study of shared clonotypes between healthy human individuals (dated by TCRdb to about 2020). For the wider study: The cohort comprised two women and a few men aged 18 to 49 years. Per donor, three plates each were used for CD4 naive and CD4 memory, two for CD8 naive, and one for CD8 memory. Between about 0.94 and 8.9 billion PBMCs per donor were obtained by leukapheresis. To estimate repertoire size and how much clonotypes are shared between individuals, the study performed deep sequencing of blood TCR repertoires from 4 to 6 healthy adults. To increase sequencing depth and limit assay-specific biases, TCR repertoire library preparation and sequencing were carried out by different laboratories using diverse techniques.

Using the deep immunoSEQ assay, TCR CDR3 regions were amplified from genomic DNA by multiplex PCR. Extracted genomic DNA from each cell subset was spread evenly across all wells of several immunoSEQ 96-well plates, with each plate serving as a replicate. Each replicate PCR for sorted subsets received roughly 200 ng genomic DNA, equal to tens of thousands of T cell genomes. Purified libraries were measured with a Qubit 3.0 fluorometer, size-checked on a Bioanalyzer 2100, and measured again with the KAPA Library Quantification kit. Every immunoSEQ 96-well plate was sequenced on a dedicated single-read 150-cycle Illumina NextSeq 550 flow cell. The published analysis was carried out like this. The immunoSEQ output contained only junctional sequences without quality scores, so filtering could not match that applied to full-length reads. Sequences were annotated with PyIR, a Python wrapper for IgBLAST v1.9, using IMGT germline references to assign V/J genes and CDR3. Reads were filtered out if the reads had weak V/J assignments (E-value above 1e-6), no CDR3, stop codons, out-of-frame junctions, or ambiguous translated residues. V3J clonotypes were defined as sequences sharing an identical inferred V gene, J gene, and CDR3 amino acid sequence. The percentage overlap between two repertoires was calculated by dividing the number of shared unique clonotypes by the size of the smaller repertoire. RTK rarefaction, the Chao1 estimator, and Recon v2.1 estimates of unobserved clonotypes were used to assess repertoire richness. OLGA was used to compute generation probabilities for all TCRbeta clonotypes that the gDNA method yielded from four donors. The clones in this table, taken by TCRdb from immuneACCESS, are in-frame only. Not every clone is retained; where verified, under half of the shortfall comes from an unresolved V gene, and the cause of the rest is unknown. The V and J calls and clone size are taken from that table; D and trimming were inferred from the DNA. Across this sample there are some 2,400,000 clones, with about 94% seen only once. Approximately 0.13% of the sample is held by the ten biggest clonotypes.

The germline V gene gives CDR1 as SGHAT and CDR2 as FQNNGV. V sheds 3 bases and J sheds 3 bases, leaving 6 bases between their ends. The CDR3 runs 12 residues from the cysteine to the phenylalanine. Left in the record is the CDR3 DNA by itself, 36 bases read in frame from the first base. Study-level results and caveats: Compared with non-shared clonotypes, the clonotypes found in all four sorted-subset donors had higher generation probabilities. Sharing across a few donors was observed for about 5% of naive CD4, under 4% of naive CD8, 2% to 2.5% of memory CD4, and around 0.4% of memory CD8 clonotypes. The small number of donors limited the genetic and exposure-history diversity represented. Rarefaction of sorted-subset datasets indicated incomplete sequencing despite the large sequencing depth. Pairwise subsampling led to the expectation that sequencing depth would affect the degree of clonotype sharing among donors. Sampling was restricted to blood, and TCR repertoires in tissue are likely to differ from TCR repertoires in blood. Larger estimated clonotype richness was generally found for naive subsets than for memory subsets.

Donors were healthy HIV-negative adults with no recently reported acute infections or vaccinations. Only Caucasian adults living in Nashville, Tennessee, USA were represented among the donors. CD4+ T cells were enriched by magnetic negative selection; naive cells were then positively selected on CD45RA, and the negative fraction formed the memory subset. After blood collection by leukapheresis, PBMCs were isolated using Ficoll-Histopaque density gradient centrifugation and then cryopreserved in the vapor phase of liquid nitrogen. Purity and quantity of every magnetically sorted T cell population were checked by analytical flow cytometry. Genomic DNA was isolated from every sorted fraction and measured by UV absorbance on a Nanodrop 2000c. On this clone itself: There is no known antigen for this receptor. No clone much larger than this one lies a single base away; base qualities are absent.

Sequenced input: naive CD4+ T cells sorted from blood. Read against the paper, the sample's cell subset or site label means: CD45RA+ positively selected. This TCR was sampled from a man aged 18 to 30 in good health. The receptor chain draws on TRBV11-2 and TRBJ2-7; too little of a D gene remains to name it. The CDR3 reads as follows: CASSFGYYEQYF. The nucleotide sequence is given as TGTGCCAGCAGCTTCGGCTACTACGAGCAGTACTTC.